This TCR beta chain was identified during a study of blood T cell repertoires in COVID-19. Study in general: Italy, Spain and the United States were the sources of the convalescent and acute COVID-19 samples. T cells, B-cell-depleted T cells, or PBMCs provided the cDNA or gDNA that served as material.

Original data processing: Cell counts per sample came from amplifying reference gene primers. The protocol was immunoSEQ multiplex PCR, while the TCRdb copy is restricted to in-frame clones and leaves out a portion. V and J calls plus clone size are reproduced from that table; the DNA served to infer D and trimming. The sample has 250,000 or so clones; around 86% are singletons. In this sample, this clone turned up once. This CDR3 is 17 amino acids long. CDR1 and CDR2 (germline): SNHLY, FYNNEI. V lost 2 bases, J lost 5 bases, and 22 bases lay in between. The receptor's source is a woman aged 35 to 49 who had recovered from COVID-19. The sequenced sample was peripheral blood. The V call is TRBV2, the J call TRBJ2-7; TRBD2 might be the D (6 bases). Here the CDR3 DNA reads TGTGCCAGCAGTGAAAGGGTCGGGGGTACCCTCGGGGACGAGCAGTACTTC. Translation gives CASSERVGGTLGDEQYF.